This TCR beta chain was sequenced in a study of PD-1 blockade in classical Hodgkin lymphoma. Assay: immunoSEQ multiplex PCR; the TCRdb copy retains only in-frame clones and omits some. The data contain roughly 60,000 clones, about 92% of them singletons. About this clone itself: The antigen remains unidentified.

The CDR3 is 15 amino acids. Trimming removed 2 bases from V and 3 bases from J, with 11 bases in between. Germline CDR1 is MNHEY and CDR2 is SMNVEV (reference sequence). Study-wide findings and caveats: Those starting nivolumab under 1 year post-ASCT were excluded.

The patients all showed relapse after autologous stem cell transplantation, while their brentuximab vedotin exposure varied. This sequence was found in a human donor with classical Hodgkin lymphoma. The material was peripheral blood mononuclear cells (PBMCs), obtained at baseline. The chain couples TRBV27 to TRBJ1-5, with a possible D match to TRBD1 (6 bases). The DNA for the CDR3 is TGTGCCAGCAGTTTAGAGGGGGTCAACAATCAGCCCCAGCATTTT. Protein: CASSLEGVNNQPQHF.